This T cell receptor (beta chain) was identified in a study of cytomegalovirus exposure and HLA in healthy donors. In the PCR, 60 Vbeta and 13 Jbeta primers were used. Assay: immunoSEQ multiplex PCR; the TCRdb copy retains only in-frame clones and omits some. This table holds approximately 190,000 clones, approximately 85% found once. J lost 8 bases, V lost 8 bases, and 9 bases had no gene match. The germline V gene encodes CDR1 GTSNPN and CDR2 SVGIG (reference sequence). The CDR3 totals 13 residues. The J gene is TRBJ2-5, the V gene TRBV30, with TRBD2 matching over 12 bases. The sample comprised PBMCs. This TCR was sampled from a woman aged 18-35 years in good health and CMV-seronegative. CDR3 residues: CAGGLAGQLTQYF. CDR3 nucleotide sequence: TGTGCCGGGGGACTAGCGGGCCAATTAACCCAGTACTTC.